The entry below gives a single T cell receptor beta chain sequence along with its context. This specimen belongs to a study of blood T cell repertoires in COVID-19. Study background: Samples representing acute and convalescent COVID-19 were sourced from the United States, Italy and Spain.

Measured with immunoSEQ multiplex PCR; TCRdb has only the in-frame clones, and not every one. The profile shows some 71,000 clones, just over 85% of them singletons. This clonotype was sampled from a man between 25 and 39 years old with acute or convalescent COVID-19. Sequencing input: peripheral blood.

The CDR3 nucleotides read TGTGCCAGCAGTTTCGGAGGGTCTGGGGCCAACGTCCTGACTTTC. Translation: CASSFGGSGANVLTF. The rearrangement uses TRBV2 and TRBJ2-6; D is possibly TRBD2 (6 bases). Germline V gives CDR1 SNHLY, CDR2 FYNNEI. The CDR3 covers 15 residues. V shed 5 bases and J shed 1 base, with 9 bases lying between them.